The present entry profiles one TCR beta chain with its context. As yet, its antigen is unknown. The sample originates from a study of monozygotic twins with inflammatory bowel disease. Findings of the study overall: The authors could not tell different T cell subtypes apart. Patient repertoires may carry noise from differing immunosuppressive treatments.

The CDR3 runs 14 residues. Germline lookup yields CDR1 DFQATT and CDR2 SNEGSKA (reference sequence). TCRdb reprocessed the 5' RACE reads and keeps a single row for each CDR3 protein, giving no DNA. The repertoire shows approximately 340,000 distinct CDR3 sequences; the top ten hold approximately 2%. This chain connects TRBV20-1 to TRBJ1-3; TCRdb proposes TRBD1, but this gene call is untestable without DNA. The sequence derives from a human donor with ulcerative colitis or Crohn's disease, or a healthy co-twin of an affected twin (not recorded which). Input material: blood. This CDR3 is CSARDIISGNTIYF.